The 16 T cell receptor beta chains below come from one sample, sequenced in a study of vaccination effects on CD4 cells after COVID-19. What these receptors recognize is not known. Using immunoSEQ multiplex PCR, the repertoire was profiled, and TCRdb retains in-frame clones only, with some absent. The sample holds about 79,000 clones, 60% to 80% seen once. ViraFEST assay sequencing came after antigen-specific CD4+ T cells were expanded with viral peptide pools. Researchers isolated CD4+ T cells once approximately eleven days of culture had elapsed. The sequencing used CD4+ T cells from PBMCs cultured with HCoV-229E spike peptides, collected before COVID-19 vaccination. The receptors were gathered from a human donor who received a COVID-19 vaccine.

The table lists this clone with a few counts. V and J are TRBV19 and TRBJ1-5; 8 nucleotides match TRBD1. Trimming cost V 5 bases and J 0 bases; bases outside gene matches: 6. Germline lookup yields CDR1 LNHDA and CDR2 SQIVND (reference sequence). The CDR3 totals 16 residues. CDR3 sequence reads: CASSPRTGTSNQPQHF. The CDR3 bases are TGTGCCAGTAGTCCCCGGACAGGGACTAGCAATCAGCCCCAGCATTTT.

The chain carries TRBV6-5 and TRBJ1-2; D is possibly TRBD1 (5 bases). Germline V gene sequence: CDR1 MNHEY, CDR2 SVGAGI. The V end was cut by 5 bases, the J end by 2 bases, with 9 bases between. The CDR3 length is 13 residues. This chain's CDR3 is CASSRGGNYGYTF. Written as DNA, the CDR3 is TGTGCCAGCAGTCGGGGGGGGAACTATGGCTACACCTTC.

This chain connects TRBV7-3 to TRBJ2-2, with D possibly being TRBD1 or TRBD2 (5 bases each). Germline assignment: CDR1 SGHTA and CDR2 FQGTGA. The CDR3 has 16 amino acids. V lost 5 bases, J lost 2 bases, and 15 bases lay in between. CDR3 nucleotide sequence: TGTGCCAGCAGCAGGGACGGTGGACTCAACACCGGGGAGCTGTTTTTT. Its protein is CASSRDGGLNTGELFF.

This clone came up a few times. The gene calls are TRBV12-3 or TRBV12-4 and TRBJ2-3; D is uncertain. V was pared by 3 bases and J by 3 bases, with 4 bases between. The CDR3 consists of 12 residues. In DNA, the CDR3 is TGTGCCAGCAGTTTCAGGACAGATACGCAGTATTTT. This translates into CASSFRTDTQYF.

V is TRBV7-8 and J is TRBJ1-1, with 12 positions matching TRBD1. J gave up 0 bases and V 5 bases, and 7 bases lay outside the gene matches. This CDR3 spans 17 amino acids. Per germline, CDR1 SGHVS and CDR2 FQNEAQ. The CDR3 sequence is CASSLIGTGGLNTEAFF. In DNA, the CDR3 is TGTGCCAGCAGCCTAATTGGGACAGGGGGCTTGAACACTGAAGCTTTCTTT.

The V and J genes are TRBV6-4 and TRBJ2-5; TRBD2 might be the D (5 bases). The V end was cut by 4 bases, the J end by 1 base, with 13 bases between. CDR3 length: 15 amino acids. Germline CDR1 MRHNA, CDR2 SNTAGT. This chain's CDR3 is CASSGRKSGQETQYF. CDR3 bases: TGTGCCAGCAGTGGACGGAAGAGCGGCCAAGAGACCCAGTACTTC.

V is TRBV28 and J is TRBJ2-5, with D unclear. Trimming left V 3 bases short and J 2 bases short, with 7 bases between. Germline loops: CDR1 MDHEN, CDR2 SYDVKM. The CDR3 is 13 residues long. The CDR3 DNA reads TGTGCCAGCAGTTTGCTACAACAAGAGACCCAGTACTTC. Protein sequence: CASSLLQQETQYF.

The rearrangement joins TRBV29-1 to TRBJ2-3; 14 nucleotides match TRBD2. Germline CDR1 and CDR2: SQVTM and ANQGSEA. Trimming removed 7 bases from V and 7 bases from J; junction bases left unmatched: 4. The CDR3 covers 13 residues. The CDR3 DNA follows: TGCAGCGGGACTAGCGGGGGGATGTATACGCAGTATTTT. Protein sequence: CSGTSGGMYTQYF.

V and J are TRBV13 and TRBJ1-1, with D uncertain. V lost 0 bases and J lost 1, with 6 bases in between. This CDR3 has 14 amino acids. Per the germline V gene, CDR1 is PRHDT and CDR2 is FYEKMQ (reference sequence). The CDR3 spells CASSLGSTNTEAFF. CDR3 sequence (DNA): TGTGCCAGCAGCTTAGGCTCAACGAACACTGAAGCTTTCTTT. Full variable domain (missing parts from reference TRBV13 and TRBJ1-1): AAGVIQSPRHLIKEKRETATLKCYPIPRHDTVYWYQQGPGQDPQFLISFYEKMQSDKGSIPDRFSAQQFSDYHSELNMSSLELGDSALYFCASSLGSTNTEAFFGQGTRLTVV.

CDR3 loop: CASSEGQIKSEKLFF. As DNA, the CDR3 is TGTGCCAGCAGTGAAGGTCAGATAAAGAGTGAAAAACTGTTTTTT. The chain is built from TRBV2 and TRBJ1-4, with unresolved D. Between the trimmed V and J ends, which lost 1 base and 7 bases, there was a span of 13 bases. CDR1 SNHLY and CDR2 FYNNEI come from the germline V gene. This CDR3 contains 15 residues.

This clone showed up just once. The chain has TRBV27 and TRBJ2-6; D gene ambiguous. The CDR3 totals 15 residues. V lost 6 bases and J 2 bases, leaving 11 bases between the germline ends. The germline CDR1 and CDR2 sequences are MNHEY and SMNVEV (reference sequence). CDR3 coding DNA: TGTGCCAGCAGCCGCCCCGGAGCTGGGGCCAACGTCCTGACTTTC. It is translated as CASSRPGAGANVLTF.

This chain uses TRBV5-1 with TRBJ1-4; D ambiguous. CDR1 and CDR2 (germline): SGHRS, YFSETQ. Trimming stripped 0 bases from V and 0 bases from J, with 12 bases between. The CDR3 length is 17 residues. The CDR3 nucleotides are TGCGCCAGCAGCTTGGATACCGAGACTGCAACTAATGAAAAACTGTTTTTT. Amino acid sequence: CASSLDTETATNEKLFF.

J is TRBJ2-1 and V is TRBV6-4; 10 nucleotides align to TRBD2. The CDR3 runs 16 residues. Germline values: CDR1 MRHNA, CDR2 SNTAGT. V dropped 6 bases and J dropped 4; count of bases not matched to a gene: 9. The CDR3 sequence is CASSLYQRGGYNEQFF. CDR3 DNA sequence: TGTGCCAGCAGCCTCTACCAGCGGGGGGGATACAATGAGCAGTTCTTC.

This sequence joins TRBV7-8 and TRBJ2-2; D is possibly TRBD1 (5 bases). The CDR3 totals 16 residues. Trimming removed 2 bases at V and 6 bases at J, with 16 bases between. The germline V gene encodes CDR1 SGHVS and CDR2 FQNEAQ. CDR3 loop: CASSLRGAGFPGELFF. The CDR3 region has the DNA TGTGCCAGCAGCTTACGTGGGGCAGGGTTTCCCGGGGAGCTGTTTTTT.

This clone was seen a few times. This chain connects TRBV5-1 to TRBJ2-2; the D is unclear. V was shortened by 1 base and J by 0 bases, with 10 bases between the two germline ends. Germline lookup yields CDR1 SGHRS and CDR2 YFSETQ. There are 16 residues in the CDR3. The CDR3: CASSLTVGPNTGELFF. The CDR3 DNA is TGCGCCAGCAGCTTGACGGTGGGTCCGAACACCGGGGAGCTGTTTTTT.

This clone was counted between two and nine times. The chain combines TRBV6-5 with TRBJ2-2; unclear D gene. Between the trimmed V and J ends, which lost 7 bases and 9 bases, there was a span of 12 bases. Germline values: CDR1 MNHEY, CDR2 SVGAGI. The CDR3 has 12 amino acids. CDR3 DNA: TGTGCCAGCACCCTCCTTGGTCGGGAGCTGTTTTTT. It yields the protein CASTLLGRELFF.